The T cell receptor (beta chain) under discussion was sequenced for a study of blood T cell repertoires in COVID-19 (TCRdb year 2020). Background for the entire study: Samples covering the acute and convalescent phases of COVID-19 were provided by collaborators in the United States, Italy and Spain. The material from the prospective study consisted of cDNA or gDNA derived from T cells, B-cell-depleted T cells, or PBMCs. Subjects who had been exposed to COVID-19, were actively infected with it, or had recovered from it provided the deeply sampled blood TCRbeta repertoires that made up the dataset. The repertoires were released in a freely available public database meant as a resource for research on the immune response to SARS-CoV-2. The samples were drawn from two sources: the first 160 participants of the ongoing ImmuneRACE study, and 1,000 to 1,500 subjects contributed by 6 global collaborators. A de-identified subject ID, COVID-19 status, age in years and sex were almost always included in the sample metadata. HLA class I and class II types, where available, came from metadata supplied by the sample provider rather than from assay-based typing. Study-wide findings and limitations: Clinical and demographic metadata were provided uncurated, with the amount varying by source and participant.

Participants in the prospective study were aged roughly 18 to 89 years, lived in under 30 United States geographic areas, and enrolled through a virtual design. Cohort assignment in the prospective study relied on participant-reported clinical history from a screening survey and a study questionnaire. Recovered participants in ImmuneRACE Cohort 3 were defined as having two consecutive negative NP/OP PCR tests, clearance from a healthcare professional, or resolution of symptoms. Each participant in the prospective study had whole blood, serum and a nasopharyngeal or oropharyngeal swab collected by mobile phlebotomists. Additional blood draws and questionnaires over a 2-month period could optionally be provided by prospective study participants. Before DNA extraction, prospective study blood samples were shipped either frozen or at room temperature. For this chain, trimming is 7 bases at the V end and 3 bases at the J end, and the number of junction bases without a gene match is 9. CDR1 and CDR2 are drawn from the germline V gene: SGHRS, YFSETQ. The CDR3 contains 15 residues, cysteine and phenylalanine counted. Only the CDR3 DNA is retained, 45 bases long and in frame from the first base.

To note about this clone: Its recognized antigen is unknown. No base-level quality is on record; no much larger clone is a single base apart.

TCRbeta CDR3 regions were amplified from genomic DNA using the immunoSEQ Assay, a bias-controlled multiplex PCR. The authors' pipeline ran thus. Within the assay, amplification of reference gene primers was used to estimate how many nucleated cells each sample contained. To quantify the absolute abundance of each unique TCRbeta CDR3 rearrangement, sequence reads were collapsed and filtered. Productive Simpson clonality was computed per sample as the square root of Simpson's diversity index over productive rearrangements. Entries here come from immuneACCESS through TCRdb and include only in-frame sequences with V and J called. Some clones fail to appear in such tables; in the studies checked, an unresolved V gene covers under half of the shortfall, and the cause of the remainder is unknown. For V, J and clone size, that table is used; D and trimming come from the DNA. The sample yields 180,000 or so clones; roughly 82% were counted once. The ten largest clones add up to around 8.6% of the sample.

The TCR originated in a woman in her twenties or thirties who had recovered from COVID-19. Sequenced input: PBMCs or T cells enriched from blood (not recorded which). Recombination joined TRBV5-1 with TRBJ2-7, with 11 middle bases fitting TRBD2. CDR3 reads: CASRRTGLAGYEQYF. The nucleotide sequence is TGCGCCAGCCGAAGAACCGGACTAGCGGGCTACGAGCAGTACTTC.